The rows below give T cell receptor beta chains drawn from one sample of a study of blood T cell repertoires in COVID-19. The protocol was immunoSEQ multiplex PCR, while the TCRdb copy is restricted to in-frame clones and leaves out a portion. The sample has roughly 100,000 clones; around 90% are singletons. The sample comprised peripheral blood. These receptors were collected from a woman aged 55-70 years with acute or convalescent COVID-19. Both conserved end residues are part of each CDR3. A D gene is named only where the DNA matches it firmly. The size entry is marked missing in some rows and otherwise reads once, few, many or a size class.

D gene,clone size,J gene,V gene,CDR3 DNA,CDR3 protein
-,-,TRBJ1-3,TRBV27,TGTGCCAGCAGTTTGGACAGCTTTTCTGGAAACACCATATATTTT,CASSLDSFSGNTIYF
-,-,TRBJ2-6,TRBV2,TGTGCCAGCAGTGCCGACAGCTCTGGGGCCAACGTCCTGACTTTC,CASSADSSGANVLTF
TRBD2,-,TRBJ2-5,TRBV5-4,TGTGCCAGCAGCTTGCCCGGGGGGGGGACCCAGTACTTC,CASSLPGGGTQYF
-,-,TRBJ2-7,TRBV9,TGTGCCAGCAGCCCCCGGGCCGACAGCTCCTACGAGCAGTACTTC,CASSPRADSSYEQYF
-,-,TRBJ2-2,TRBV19,TGTGCCAGTAGTAGCGGGCTAAACACCGGGGAGCTGTTTTTT,CASSSGLNTGELFF
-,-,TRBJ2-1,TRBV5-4,TGTGCCAGCAGCTCCCGGGACTCAACCAATGAGCAGTTCTTC,CASSSRDSTNEQFF
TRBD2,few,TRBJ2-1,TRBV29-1,TGCAGCGCCGAGGGAGGGAGGAAAAATGAGCAGTTCTTC,CSAEGGRKNEQFF
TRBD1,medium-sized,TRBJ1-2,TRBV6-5,TGTGCCAGCAGTTACGCGGACAGGCGATTAAATGGCTACACCTTC,CASSYADRRLNGYTF
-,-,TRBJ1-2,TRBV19,TGTGCCAGTAACTCGCGGGGAGTCTATGGCTACACCTTC,CASNSRGVYGYTF
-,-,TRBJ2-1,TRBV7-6,TGTGCCAGCAGCTTAGGGGCTAGCAAGCATGAGCAGTTCTTC,CASSLGASKHEQFF
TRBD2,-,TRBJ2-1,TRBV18,TGTGCCAGCTCCATACTAGCGGACAATGAGCAGTTCTTC,CASSILADNEQFF
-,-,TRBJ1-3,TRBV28,TGTGCCAGCAGCCCAGGGGCAGTACGGGGTATCTCTGGAAACACCATATATTTT,CASSPGAVRGISGNTIYF
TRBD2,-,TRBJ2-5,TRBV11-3,TGTGCCAGCAGCGCGCGGGAGAGGCAAGAGACCCAGTACTTC,CASSARERQETQYF
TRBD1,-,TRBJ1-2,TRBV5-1,TGCGCCAGCAGGGGACAGCCCGGCGGCTATGGCTACACCTTC,CASRGQPGGYGYTF
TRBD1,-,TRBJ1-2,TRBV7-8,TGTGCCAGCAGCTCGCTAGGGACAGGGTTCTATGGCTACACCTTC,CASSSLGTGFYGYTF
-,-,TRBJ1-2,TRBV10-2,TGCGCCAGCAGTGAACAGAGCATCGGCTACACCTTC,CASSEQSIGYTF
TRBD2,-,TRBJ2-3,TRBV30,TGTGCCTGGAGGTCCTCCTTTAGCGGGAGTGTGGGAACAGATACGCAGTATTTT,CAWRSSFSGSVGTDTQYF
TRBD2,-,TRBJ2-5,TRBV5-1,TGCGCCAGCAGCTCCTCTAGCGGGAGGTTGGGAGAGACCCAGTACTTC,CASSSSSGRLGETQYF
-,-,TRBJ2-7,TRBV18,TGTGCCAGCTCACCGAGGACTGAGCACGAGCAGTACTTC,CASSPRTEHEQYF
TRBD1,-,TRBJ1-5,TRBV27,TGTGCCAGCAGTGCATGGGACAGGCCGAATCAGCCCCAGCATTTT,CASSAWDRPNQPQHF
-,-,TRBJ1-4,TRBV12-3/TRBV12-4,TGTGCCAGCAGGGTGGTGGGGAGTGAAAAACTGTTTTTT,CASRVVGSEKLFF
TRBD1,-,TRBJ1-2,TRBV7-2,TGTGCCAGCAGCGCTACAGGGGGGCGGGGTGGCTACACCTTC,CASSATGGRGGYTF
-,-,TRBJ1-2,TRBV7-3,TGTGCCAGCAGCCTAAGGGCTCAGGGAAGTGCTGAGAAGGATGGCTACACCTTC,CASSLRAQGSAEKDGYTF
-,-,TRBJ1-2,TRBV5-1,TGCGCCAGCCATCTGGGGCCATATGGCTACACCTTC,CASHLGPYGYTF
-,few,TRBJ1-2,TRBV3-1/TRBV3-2,TGTGCCAGCAGCCCCCCAGGGGCCTATGGCTACACCTTC,CASSPPGAYGYTF
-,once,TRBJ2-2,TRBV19,TGTGCCAGCCGAGTAGAGGAGTGGGAGACCGGGGAGCTGTTTTTT,CASRVEEWETGELFF
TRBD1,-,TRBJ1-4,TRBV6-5,TGTGCCAGCAGTTACGGCGGGACAGGGGCGGAAAAAGTGTTTTTT,CASSYGGTGAEKVFF
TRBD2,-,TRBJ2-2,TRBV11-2,TGTGCCAGCAGCTTAAATCTTGGTCTAGCGGGTAACACCGGGGAGCTGTTTTTT,CASSLNLGLAGNTGELFF
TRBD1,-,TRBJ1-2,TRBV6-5,TGTGCCAGCAGTAAGGGACAGGGAGCCTATGGCTACACCTTC,CASSKGQGAYGYTF
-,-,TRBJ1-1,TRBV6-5,TGTGCCAGCAGGGAGACTGCCACGTCTGAAGCTTTCTTT,CASRETATSEAFF
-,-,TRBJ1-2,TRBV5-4,TGTGCCAGCAGCCACAGGGTGGACTATGGCTACACCTTC,CASSHRVDYGYTF
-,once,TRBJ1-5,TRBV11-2,TGTGCCAGCAGCCGACGTCCCCAGGGCAATCAGCCCCAGCATTTT,CASSRRPQGNQPQHF
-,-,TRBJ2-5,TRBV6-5,TGTGCCAGCATTCGAGACAACCGGGAGACCCAGTACTTC,CASIRDNRETQYF